Below, 5 T cell receptor beta chains from the same sample are listed, as sequenced in a study of blood T cell repertoires in COVID-19. Repertoires were generated with immunoSEQ multiplex PCR, while TCRdb's copy carries only in-frame clones and drops some. This table has fewer than 85,000 clones, about 80% appearing once. The sequencing sample was made of peripheral blood. These receptors all come from a man aged 55-75 years with active or convalescent COVID-19.

The chain carries TRBV21-1 and TRBJ2-2; the D call of TRBD1 is as the table states it, not checked on the DNA. TRBV21-1 is designated a pseudogene. The length of the CDR3 is 16 residues. The CDR3 is CASSKAVREGPGELFF. As DNA, the CDR3 is TGTGCCAGCAGCAAAGCGGTCAGGGAAGGACCCGGGGAGCTGTTTTTT.

V gene TRBV6-5 combines with J gene TRBJ2-1; 11 bases match TRBD2. The CDR3 extends over 16 amino acids. Unmatched junction bases numbered 8, after V lost 2 bases and J lost 8 bases. Germline V gene sequence: CDR1 MNHEY, CDR2 SVGAGI. CDR3 loop: CASSYTVAGGQHEQFF. The CDR3 nucleotides are TGTGCCAGCAGTTACACCGTAGCGGGGGGGCAGCATGAGCAGTTCTTC.

The chain carries TRBV18 and TRBJ1-1, with D unclear. The V end lost 0 bases, the J end lost 0 bases, and 14 bases lay between the germline ends. The CDR3 consists of 17 residues. Per germline, CDR1 KGHSH and CDR2 LQKENI. The CDR3 here is CASSPPVGVGVNTEAFF. CDR3 DNA: TGTGCCAGCTCACCACCTGTGGGAGTAGGTGTGAACACTGAAGCTTTCTTT.

The chain carries TRBV6-5 and TRBJ1-1; 9 bases line up with TRBD1. The V gene end was trimmed by 6 bases and the J gene end by 2 bases; junction bases not matched to a gene: 4. The germline CDR1 and CDR2 sequences are MNHEY and SVGAGI. CDR3 length equals 14 residues. The DNA for the CDR3 is TGTGCCAGCAGCCTGGGACAGGGCAACACTGAAGCTTTCTTT. This codes for CASSLGQGNTEAFF.

This chain connects TRBV7-2 to TRBJ2-7; the match to TRBD1 covers 8 bases. From germline, CDR1 is SGHTA and CDR2 FQGNSA. The CDR3 sequence is 15 residues long. Losses at the gene ends were 5 bases for V and 2 bases for J; bases not matched to a gene: 8. The CDR3 DNA reads as TGTGCCAGCAGCCCAGCCGGGACAGGTCCCTACGAGCAGTACTTC. This gives the protein CASSPAGTGPYEQYF.